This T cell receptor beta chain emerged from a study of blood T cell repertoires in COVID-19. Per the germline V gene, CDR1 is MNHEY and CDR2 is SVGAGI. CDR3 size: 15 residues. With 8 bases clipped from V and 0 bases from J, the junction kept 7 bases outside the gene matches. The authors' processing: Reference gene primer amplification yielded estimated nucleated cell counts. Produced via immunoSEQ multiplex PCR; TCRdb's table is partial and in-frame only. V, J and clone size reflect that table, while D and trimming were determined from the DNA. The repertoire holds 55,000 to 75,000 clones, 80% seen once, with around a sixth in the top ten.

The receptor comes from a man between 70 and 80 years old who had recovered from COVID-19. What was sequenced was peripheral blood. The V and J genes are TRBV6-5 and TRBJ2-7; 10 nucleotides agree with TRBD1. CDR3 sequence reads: CASGRRQGASYEQYF. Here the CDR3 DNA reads TGTGCCAGCGGGCGACGACAGGGGGCCTCCTACGAGCAGTACTTC.